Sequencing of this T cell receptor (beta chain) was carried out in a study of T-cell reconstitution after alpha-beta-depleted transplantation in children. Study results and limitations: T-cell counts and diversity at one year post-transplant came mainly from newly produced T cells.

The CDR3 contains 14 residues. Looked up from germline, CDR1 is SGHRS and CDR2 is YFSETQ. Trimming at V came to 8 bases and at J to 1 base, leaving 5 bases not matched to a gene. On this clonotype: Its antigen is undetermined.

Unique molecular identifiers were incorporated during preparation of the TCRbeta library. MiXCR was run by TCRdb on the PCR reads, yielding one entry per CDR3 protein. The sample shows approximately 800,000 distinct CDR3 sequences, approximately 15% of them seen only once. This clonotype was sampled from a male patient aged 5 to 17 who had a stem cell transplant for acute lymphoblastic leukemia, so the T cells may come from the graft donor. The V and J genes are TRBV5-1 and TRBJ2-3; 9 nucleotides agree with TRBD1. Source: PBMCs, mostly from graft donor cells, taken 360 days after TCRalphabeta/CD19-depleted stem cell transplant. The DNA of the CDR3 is TGCGCCAGTTACCGGACAGGGGGCACAGATACGCAGTATTTT. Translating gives CASYRTGGTDTQYF.